This TCR beta chain was recovered during a study of CD8+ T cells in alopecia areata. On this clone: Its antigen is still unknown.

Extracted RNA was reverse transcribed, and the resulting cDNA served as sequencing template. Using immunoSEQ multiplex PCR, the repertoire was profiled, and TCRdb retains in-frame clones only, with some absent. Of 95,000 to 100,000 clones listed, almost 60% are singletons. Trimming at V came to 6 bases and at J to 5 bases, leaving 5 bases not matched to a gene. In germline, CDR1 is LNHNV, CDR2 YYDKDF (reference sequence). This CDR3 contains 13 residues. Findings and limits, study-wide: Given one nonresponder, whether baseline CD8+ expansion relates to response remains uncertain. Treatment with tofacitinib significantly lowered scalp clonality and reduced expanded CD8+ clones among the top 100.

Treatment described: oral pan-JAK inhibitor, 5-10 mg twice daily. The chain joins TRBV15 to TRBJ2-7; TRBD2 matches at 9 bases. The sequence was obtained from a human donor with alopecia areata. The sample in question was CD8+ T cells sorted from blood, obtained between weeks 55 and 70, from a patient treated with tofacitinib. The CDR3 sequence: CATRASGAHEQYF. The CDR3 DNA is TGTGCCACCAGAGCTAGCGGGGCCCACGAGCAGTACTTC.